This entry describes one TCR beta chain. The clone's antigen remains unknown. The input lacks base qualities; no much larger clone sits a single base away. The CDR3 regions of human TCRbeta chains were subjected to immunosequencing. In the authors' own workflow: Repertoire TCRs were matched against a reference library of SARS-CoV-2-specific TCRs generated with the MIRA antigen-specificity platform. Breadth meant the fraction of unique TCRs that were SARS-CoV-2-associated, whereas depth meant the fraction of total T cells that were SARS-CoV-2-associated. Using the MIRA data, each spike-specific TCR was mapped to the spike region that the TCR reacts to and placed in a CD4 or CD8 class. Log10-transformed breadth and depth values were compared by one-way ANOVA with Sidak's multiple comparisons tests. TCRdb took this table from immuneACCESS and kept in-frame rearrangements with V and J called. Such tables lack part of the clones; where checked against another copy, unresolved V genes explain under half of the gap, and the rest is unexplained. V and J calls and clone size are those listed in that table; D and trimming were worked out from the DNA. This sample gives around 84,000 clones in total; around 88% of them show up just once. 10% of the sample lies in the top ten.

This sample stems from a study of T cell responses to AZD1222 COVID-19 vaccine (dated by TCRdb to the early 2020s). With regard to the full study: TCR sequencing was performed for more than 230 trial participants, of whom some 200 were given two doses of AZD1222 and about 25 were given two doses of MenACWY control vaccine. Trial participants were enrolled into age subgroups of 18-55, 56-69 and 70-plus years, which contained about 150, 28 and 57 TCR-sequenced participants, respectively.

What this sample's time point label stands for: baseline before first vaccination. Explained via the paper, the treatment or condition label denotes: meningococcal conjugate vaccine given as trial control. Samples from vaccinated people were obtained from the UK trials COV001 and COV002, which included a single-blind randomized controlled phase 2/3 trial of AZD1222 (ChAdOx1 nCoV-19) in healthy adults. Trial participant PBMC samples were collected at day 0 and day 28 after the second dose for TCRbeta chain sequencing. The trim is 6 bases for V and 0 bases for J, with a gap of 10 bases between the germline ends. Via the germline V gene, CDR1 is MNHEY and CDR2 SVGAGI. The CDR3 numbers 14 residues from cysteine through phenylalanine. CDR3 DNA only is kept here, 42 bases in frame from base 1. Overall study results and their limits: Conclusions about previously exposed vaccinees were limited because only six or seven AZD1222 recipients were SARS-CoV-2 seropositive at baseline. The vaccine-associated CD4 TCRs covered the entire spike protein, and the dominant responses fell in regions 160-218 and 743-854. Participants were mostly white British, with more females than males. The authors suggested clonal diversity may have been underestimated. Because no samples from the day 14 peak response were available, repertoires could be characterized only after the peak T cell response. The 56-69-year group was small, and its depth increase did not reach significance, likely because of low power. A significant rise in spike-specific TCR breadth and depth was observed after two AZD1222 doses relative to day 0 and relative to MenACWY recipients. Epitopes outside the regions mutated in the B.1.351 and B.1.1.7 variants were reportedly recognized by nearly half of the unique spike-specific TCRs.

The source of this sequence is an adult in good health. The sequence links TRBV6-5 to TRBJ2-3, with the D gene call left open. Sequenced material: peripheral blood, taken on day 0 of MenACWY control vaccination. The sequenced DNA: TGTGCCAGCAGGCTATTTACTAGCACAGATACGCAGTATTTT. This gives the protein CASRLFTSTDTQYF.